The rows below give T cell receptor beta chains drawn from one sample of a study of T-cell memory formation after mild COVID-19. TCRdb reprocessed the 5' RACE reads with MiXCR, giving one entry per CDR3 protein. The repertoire holds tens of thousands of distinct CDR3 sequences, with 10% to 15% as singletons. The specimen sequenced was PBMCs or a T cell subset sorted from them (not recorded which). These receptors were collected from an adult woman who had mild COVID-19 (a few samples of this study predate the infection). Cell type and time point are not known. Each CDR3 is given with its conserved first and last residue. A D gene is named only where the DNA matches it firmly. Only part of the rows carry a size: once, few, many, or a class if the clone is expanded.

TRBV12-3/TRBV12-4,TRBJ1-2,14,NA,NA,CASSLGRSRDGYTF,TGTGCCAGCAGTTTAGGCAGGTCCCGGGACGGCTACACCTTC
TRBV6-1,TRBJ2-7,14,few,TRBD1,CASSSQDRDYEQYF,TGTGCCAGCAGTTCACAGGACAGGGACTACGAGCAGTACTTC
TRBV6-5,TRBJ2-1,14,few,NA,CASSQVSSYNEQFF,TGTGCCAGCAGCCAGGTCAGCTCCTACAATGAGCAGTTCTTC
TRBV24-1,TRBJ1-5,17,NA,TRBD1,CATSDSTGTTSNQPQHF,TGTGCCACCAGTGACTCGACAGGGACCACTAGCAATCAGCCCCAGCATTTT
TRBV7-6,TRBJ2-2,16,few,TRBD2,CASSPFAGVMAGELFF,TGTGCCAGCAGCCCTTTCGCGGGGGTAATGGCCGGGGAGCTGTTTTTT
TRBV7-9,TRBJ2-7,12,few,NA,CASSAITYEQYF,TGTGCCAGCAGCGCCATCACCTACGAGCAGTACTTC
TRBV7-8,TRBJ1-1,15,few,NA,CASSSSQSGNTEAFF,TGTGCCAGCAGCTCCTCCCAGTCAGGGAACACTGAAGCTTTCTTT
TRBV27,TRBJ2-7,18,NA,TRBD1,CASSSFRDRAGRDYEQYF,TGTGCCAGCAGTTCTTTCCGGGACAGGGCGGGAAGAGACTACGAGCAGTACTTC
TRBV7-8,TRBJ2-4,14,many,NA,CASSLGQKWNIQYF,TGTGCCAGCAGCTTAGGGCAGAAATGGAACATTCAGTACTTC
TRBV27,TRBJ2-2,16,few,NA,CASHFSGGLSTGELFF,TGTGCCAGCCATTTCTCGGGGGGCCTGTCCACCGGGGAGCTGTTTTTT
TRBV10-3,TRBJ2-7,15,few,NA,CAISEPGQTSYEQYF,TGTGCCATCAGTGAGCCTGGACAGACCTCCTACGAGCAGTACTTC
TRBV20-1,TRBJ2-3,14,many,NA,CSATGTRNTDTQYF,TGCAGTGCTACGGGAACGAGGAACACAGATACGCAGTATTTT
TRBV4-1,TRBJ2-1,18,NA,NA,CASSLSPPTSFSYNEQFF,TGCGCCAGCAGCCTTTCCCCCCCCACATCCTTCTCGTACAATGAGCAGTTCTTC
TRBV7-8,TRBJ2-2,15,NA,TRBD2,CASSLVLAGTGELFF,TGTGCCAGCAGCTTAGTCCTAGCGGGAACCGGGGAGCTGTTTTTT
TRBV20-1,TRBJ2-3,16,NA,TRBD2,CSARDQASGNTDTQYF,TGCAGTGCTAGAGATCAGGCTAGCGGGAACACAGATACGCAGTATTTT
TRBV27,TRBJ2-2,15,few,NA,CASSLAGKNTGELFF,TGTGCCAGCAGTTTAGCGGGAAAGAACACCGGGGAGCTGTTTTTT
TRBV20-1,TRBJ2-1,14,NA,NA,CSASAGYVYNEQFF,TGCAGTGCTAGTGCCGGGTATGTCTACAATGAGCAGTTCTTC
TRBV24-1,TRBJ2-7,16,NA,NA,CATSGPGVRGFYEQYF,TGTGCCACCAGTGGCCCCGGGGTGAGGGGGTTCTACGAGCAGTACTTC
TRBV7-9,TRBJ2-7,15,many,TRBD2,CASSSPSGSINEQYF,TGTGCCAGCAGCTCCCCAAGCGGGAGTATAAACGAGCAGTACTTC
TRBV19,TRBJ2-7,14,NA,NA,CASSIAGEPYEQYF,TGTGCCAGTAGTATAGCAGGAGAGCCGTACGAGCAGTACTTC
TRBV4-3,TRBJ2-7,14,once,TRBD1,CASSQDGDSYEQYF,TGCGCCAGCAGCCAAGATGGGGACAGCTACGAGCAGTACTTC
TRBV7-9,TRBJ2-1,18,NA,TRBD2,CASSLEGLAGGPYNEQFF,TGTGCCAGCAGCTTAGAGGGTCTAGCGGGGGGGCCCTACAATGAGCAGTTCTTC
TRBV12-3/TRBV12-4,TRBJ2-3,17,few,TRBD2,CASSLLGLADLADTQYF,TGTGCCAGCAGTTTATTAGGGCTAGCGGACCTTGCTGATACGCAGTATTTT
TRBV3-1,TRBJ2-1,17,few,TRBD2,CASSQEAGSGGSNEQFF,TGTGCCAGCAGCCAAGAGGCGGGGAGCGGGGGCTCCAATGAGCAGTTCTTC
TRBV5-6,TRBJ2-5,15,NA,NA,CASSLGVGAGETQYF,TGTGCCAGCAGCTTGGGCGTGGGGGCCGGGGAGACCCAGTACTTC
TRBV5-1,TRBJ2-7,14,few,NA,CASSLAGPSYEQYF,TGCGCCAGCAGCTTGGCAGGCCCGTCCTACGAGCAGTACTTC
TRBV14,TRBJ2-5,17,NA,NA,CASSQVGARWGQETQYF,TGTGCCAGCAGCCAAGTAGGCGCGCGGTGGGGACAAGAGACCCAGTACTTC
TRBV29-1,TRBJ2-7,13,NA,TRBD1,CSVADTTGGEQYF,TGCAGCGTTGCTGACACGACAGGGGGCGAGCAGTACTTC
TRBV6-1,TRBJ2-7,14,NA,NA,CASSEREGEYEQYF,TGTGCCAGCAGTGAACGGGAAGGGGAGTACGAGCAGTACTTC